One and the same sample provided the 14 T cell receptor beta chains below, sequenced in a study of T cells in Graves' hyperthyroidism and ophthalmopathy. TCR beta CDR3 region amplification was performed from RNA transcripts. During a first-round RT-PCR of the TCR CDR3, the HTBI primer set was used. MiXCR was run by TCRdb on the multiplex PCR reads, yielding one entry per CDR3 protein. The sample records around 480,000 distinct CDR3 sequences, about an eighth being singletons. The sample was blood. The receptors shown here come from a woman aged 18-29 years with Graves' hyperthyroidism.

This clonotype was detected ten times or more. CDR3 residues: CASSPHKISYEQYF. The DNA of the CDR3 is TGTGCCAGCAGCCCTCACAAGATCTCCTACGAGCAGTACTTC. The chain employs TRBV11-2 and TRBJ2-7, with D uncertain. CDR1 is SGHAT and CDR2 is FQNNGV in the germline V gene. CDR3 length: 14 amino acids. V lost 5 bases to trimming and J lost 0 bases, with 11 bases between them.

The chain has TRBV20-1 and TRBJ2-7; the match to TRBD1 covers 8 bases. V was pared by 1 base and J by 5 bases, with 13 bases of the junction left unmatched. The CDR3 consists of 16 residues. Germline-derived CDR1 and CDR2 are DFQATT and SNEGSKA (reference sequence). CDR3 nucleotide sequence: TGCAGTGCTAGAGGGGCAACAGGGGGTTTCGGGAACGAGCAGTACTTC. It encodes CSARGATGGFGNEQYF.

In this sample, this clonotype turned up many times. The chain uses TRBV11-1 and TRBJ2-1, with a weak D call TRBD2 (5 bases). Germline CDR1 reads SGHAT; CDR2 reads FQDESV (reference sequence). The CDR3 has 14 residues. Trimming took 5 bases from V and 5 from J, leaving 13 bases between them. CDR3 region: CASSRWRGHNEQFF. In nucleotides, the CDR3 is TGTGCCAGCAGCAGGTGGCGAGGGCACAATGAGCAGTTCTTC. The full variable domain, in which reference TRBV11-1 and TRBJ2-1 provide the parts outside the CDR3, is EAEVAQSPRYKITEKSQAVAFWCDPISGHATLYWYRQILGQGPELLVQFQDESVVDDSQLPKDRFSAERLKGVDSTLKIQPAELGDSAMYLCASSRWRGHNEQFFGPGTRLTVL.

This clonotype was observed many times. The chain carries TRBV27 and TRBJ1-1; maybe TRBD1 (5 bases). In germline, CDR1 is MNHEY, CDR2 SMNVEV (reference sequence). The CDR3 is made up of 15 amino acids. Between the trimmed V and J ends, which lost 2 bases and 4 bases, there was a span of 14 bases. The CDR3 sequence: CASSLGYGGGTEAFF. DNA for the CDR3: TGTGCCAGCAGTTTAGGGTATGGGGGAGGCACTGAAGCTTTCTTT.

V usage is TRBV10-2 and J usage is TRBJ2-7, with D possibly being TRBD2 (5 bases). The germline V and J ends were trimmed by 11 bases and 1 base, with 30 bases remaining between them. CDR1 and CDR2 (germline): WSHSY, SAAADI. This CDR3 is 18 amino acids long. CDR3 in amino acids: CALLDSKGVGDMSYEQYV. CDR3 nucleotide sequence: TGCGCCCTTTTGGACTCGAAAGGAGTCGGTGATATGTCCTACGAGCAGTACGTC.

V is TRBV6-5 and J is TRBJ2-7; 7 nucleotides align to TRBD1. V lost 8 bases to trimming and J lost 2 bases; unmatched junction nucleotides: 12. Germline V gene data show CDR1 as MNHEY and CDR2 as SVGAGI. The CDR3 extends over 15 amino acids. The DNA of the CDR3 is TGTGCCAGCCAGTTACAAGGGGGCTGGGCCTACGAGCAGTACTTC. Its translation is CASQLQGGWAYEQYF.

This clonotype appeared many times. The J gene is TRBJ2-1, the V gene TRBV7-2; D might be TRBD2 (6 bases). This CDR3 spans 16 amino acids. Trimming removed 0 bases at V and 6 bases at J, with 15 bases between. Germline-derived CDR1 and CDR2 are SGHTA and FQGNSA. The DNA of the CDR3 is TGTGCCAGCAGCTTAGCGGTCCAGCGGGCTGGCAATGAGCAGTTCTTC. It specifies CASSLAVQRAGNEQFF.

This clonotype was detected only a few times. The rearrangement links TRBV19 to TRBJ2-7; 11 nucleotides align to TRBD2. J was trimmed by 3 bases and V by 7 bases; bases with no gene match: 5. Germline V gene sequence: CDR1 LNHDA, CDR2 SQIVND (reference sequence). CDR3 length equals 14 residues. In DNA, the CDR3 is TGTGCCAGTAAGGCGGGACTAGCGGACTACGAGCAGTACTTC. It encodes CASKAGLADYEQYF.

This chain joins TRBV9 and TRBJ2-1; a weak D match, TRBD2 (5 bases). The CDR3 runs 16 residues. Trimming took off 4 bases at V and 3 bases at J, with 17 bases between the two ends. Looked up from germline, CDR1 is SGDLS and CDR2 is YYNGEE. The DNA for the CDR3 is TGTGCCAGCAGCCTCCCTCGCGAGCGGCTCTACAATGAGCAGTTCTTC. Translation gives CASSLPRERLYNEQFF.

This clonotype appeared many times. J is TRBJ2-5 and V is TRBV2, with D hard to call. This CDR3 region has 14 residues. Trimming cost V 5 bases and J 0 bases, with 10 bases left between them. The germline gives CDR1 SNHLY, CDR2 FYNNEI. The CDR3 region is CASSQERYQETQYF. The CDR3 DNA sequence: TGTGCCAGCAGTCAGGAACGTTACCAAGAGACCCAGTACTTC.

CDR3: CASSQDRDRGKTQYF. The CDR3 region has the DNA TGTGCCAGCAGCCAAGACCGGGACAGGGGAAAGACCCAGTACTTC. This chain joins TRBV4-2 and TRBJ2-5, with 10 bases aligning to TRBD1. CDR1 LGHNA and CDR2 YNFKEQ come from the germline V gene. J was trimmed by 6 bases and V by 0 bases; bases with no gene match: 4. There are 15 residues in the CDR3.

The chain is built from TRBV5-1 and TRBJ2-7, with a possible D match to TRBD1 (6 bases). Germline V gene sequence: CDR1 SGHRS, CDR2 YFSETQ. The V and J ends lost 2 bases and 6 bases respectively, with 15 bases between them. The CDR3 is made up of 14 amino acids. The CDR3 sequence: CASSFGTRRIEQYF. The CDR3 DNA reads TGCGCCAGCAGCTTCGGGACACGGAGGATCGAGCAGTACTTC. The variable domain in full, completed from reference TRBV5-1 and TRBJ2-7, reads KAGVTQTPRYLIKTRGQQVTLSCSPISGHRSVSWYQQTPGQGLQFLFEYFSETQRNKGNFPGRFSGRQFSNSRSEMNVSTLELGDSALYLCASSFGTRRIEQYFGPGTRLTVT.

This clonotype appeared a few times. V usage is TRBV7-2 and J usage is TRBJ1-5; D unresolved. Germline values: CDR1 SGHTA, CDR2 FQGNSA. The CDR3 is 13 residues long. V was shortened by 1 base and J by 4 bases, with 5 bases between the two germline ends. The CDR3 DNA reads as TGTGCCAGCAGCTTAGTAAGGAATCAGCCCCAGCATTTT. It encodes CASSLVRNQPQHF. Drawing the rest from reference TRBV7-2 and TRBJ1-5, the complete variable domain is GAGVSQSPSNKVTEKGKDVELRCDPISGHTALYWYRQSLGQGLEFLIYFQGNSAPDKSGLPSDRFSAERTGGSVSTLTIQRTQQEDSAVYLCASSLVRNQPQHFGDGTRLSIL.

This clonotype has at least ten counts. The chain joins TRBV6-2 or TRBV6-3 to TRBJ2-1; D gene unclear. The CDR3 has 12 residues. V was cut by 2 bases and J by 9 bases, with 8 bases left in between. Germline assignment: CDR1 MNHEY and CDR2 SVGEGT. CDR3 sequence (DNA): TGTGCCAGCAGTTACAAAGTGAGTGAGCAGTTCTTC. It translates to CASSYKVSEQFF.